This T cell receptor (beta chain) was observed in a study of T cells in localized non-small cell lung cancer. Some clones are missing from TCRdb's copy, which holds only in-frame ones; the method was immunoSEQ multiplex PCR. The profile covers approximately 30,000 clones, with roughly 90% appearing a single time and approximately 3% taken by the ten largest. From germline, CDR1 is MGHRA and CDR2 YSYEKL. Between the trimmed V and J ends, which lost 3 bases and 0 bases, there was a span of 11 bases. CDR3 length equals 16 residues. This sequence was found in a woman between 18 and 49 years old with stage I lung adenocarcinoma. The V call is TRBV4-1, the J call TRBJ1-4, with a possible D match to TRBD1 (6 bases). The sequences come from peripheral blood, collected before any cancer treatment. The CDR3 here is CASSQPTGATNEKLFF. The CDR3 nucleotides read TGCGCCAGCAGCCAGCCGACAGGTGCAACTAATGAAAAACTGTTTTTT.